The 5 T cell receptor beta chains in this list originate from one sample, sequenced in a study of shared clonotypes between healthy human individuals. Data came from immunoSEQ multiplex PCR; TCRdb stores just in-frame clones and leaves some out. Here the sample spans approximately 2.1 million clones, roughly 93% being singletons. Material: naive CD4+ T cells from PBMCs. Stated subset: CD45RA+ positively selected. The receptors were gathered from a man aged 18-30 years in good health. Some clones in this sample may be carry-over from other donors' samples.

The V and J genes are TRBV15 and TRBJ2-7; possibly TRBD1 or TRBD2 for D (5 bases each). Trimming cost V 0 bases and J 2 bases, with 14 bases left between them. Per the germline V gene, CDR1 is LNHNV and CDR2 is YYDKDF (reference sequence). The length of the CDR3 is 16 residues. CDR3 amino acids: CATSRDALGDPYEQYF. For the CDR3, the DNA is TGTGCCACCAGCAGAGATGCGTTAGGGGACCCCTACGAGCAGTACTTC.

Comment on this clone: Distinct nucleotide sequences in the sample also encode this CDR3. CDR3 bases: TGCGCCAGCAGCTTAGGCGGCATCACAGATACGCAGTATTTT. Protein: CASSLGGITDTQYF. The V and J genes are TRBV5-1 and TRBJ2-3, with D hard to call. CDR1 is SGHRS, CDR2 YFSETQ, per germline. The CDR3 extends over 14 amino acids. Trimming cost V 2 bases and J 2 bases, with 9 bases left between them.

V and J are TRBV12-5 and TRBJ2-5; 7 bases are a match to TRBD2. CDR3 length equals 15 residues. Germline loops: CDR1 LGHNT, CDR2 FRNRAP. The J segment lost 4 bases and the V segment lost 0 bases, leaving 5 bases of the junction unmatched. This CDR3 is CASGLVGASGETQYF. DNA for the CDR3: TGTGCTAGTGGTTTGGTCGGGGCTAGCGGAGAGACCCAGTACTTC. Combining the CDR3 with reference TRBV12-5 and TRBJ2-5 gives the whole variable domain DARVTQTPRHKVTEMGQEVTMRCQPILGHNTVFWYRQTMMQGLELLAYFRNRAPLDDSGMPKDRFSAEMPDATLATLKIQPSEPRDSAVYFCASGLVGASGETQYFGPGTRLLVL.

The table lists this clone with a count of one. The V call is TRBV28, the J call TRBJ2-7, with 9 bases that match TRBD1. The length of the CDR3 is 16 residues. Germline lookup yields CDR1 MDHEN and CDR2 SYDVKM. The V gene end was trimmed by 8 bases and the J gene end by 1 base; junction bases not matched to a gene: 12. The CDR3 region is CASQLTWDRESYEQYF. The CDR3 bases are TGTGCCAGCCAATTAACTTGGGACAGGGAGTCCTACGAGCAGTACTTC.

As for this clone: Other DNA sequences in the same sample also yield this CDR3. The V and J genes are TRBV5-1 and TRBJ2-2; no clear D gene. The CDR3 loop spans 11 amino acids. Trimming pared 1 base from V and 6 bases from J, leaving 1 base between. Germline assignment: CDR1 SGHRS and CDR2 YFSETQ. The CDR3 region has the DNA TGCGCCAGCAGCTTGCCCGGGGAGCTGTTTTTT. Its protein product is CASSLPGELFF.